The present T cell receptor beta chain was sequenced within a study of cytomegalovirus exposure and HLA in healthy donors. This clone was recorded only once. Its antigen is unidentified. Germline loops: CDR1 SEHNR, CDR2 FQNEAQ (reference sequence). V shed 0 bases, J shed 8 bases, and the junction held 4 bases outside the gene matches. The CDR3 runs to 14 residues. PCR amplification relied on 60 Vbeta primers (plus 13 Jbeta primers). Profiled with immunoSEQ multiplex PCR; TCRdb holds only in-frame clones, not every one. The sample yields 120,000 or so clones, about 86% seen once. Study-level findings and limits: About 87% or about 30% of the time was how often most TCR beta V segments were productive, according to an earlier analysis. Later analysis showed most CMV-associated TCR beta chains appearing HLA-restricted.

The sequence came from a middle-aged woman in good health and CMV-seronegative. Sequenced material: PBMCs. J is TRBJ1-1 and V is TRBV7-9, with 9 positions matching TRBD1. The CDR3 region has the DNA TGTGCCAGCAGCTTAGCGAAAGGGACAGGGGAAGCTTTCTTT. Amino acid sequence: CASSLAKGTGEAFF. The whole variable domain, remainder taken from reference TRBV7-9 and TRBJ1-1, is DTGVSQNPRHKITKRGQNVTFRCDPISEHNRLYWYRQTLGQGPEFLTYFQNEAQLEKSRLLSDRFSAERPKGSFSTLEIQRTEQGDSAMYLCASSLAKGTGEAFFGQGTRLTVV.